This is a list of T cell receptor beta chains from one sample in a study of blood T cell repertoires in COVID-19. TCRdb's table, derived via immunoSEQ multiplex PCR, lists solely in-frame clones and lacks some. The sample holds about 26,000 clones, roughly 71% seen once. Sequenced material: peripheral blood. The receptors originated from a man at least 80 years old with active or convalescent COVID-19. The conserved cysteine and the conserved F or W are not part of the CDR3 here. Clone size, where shown, is once, few, many, or a class for clones that have expanded.

size: NA
V: TRBV15
J: TRBJ1-1
CDR3: ATSRGTGSLNTEAF

size: NA
V: TRBV19
J: TRBJ1-3
CDR3: ASSISGGFSGNTIY

size: NA
V: TRBV4-1
J: TRBJ2-7
CDR3: ASSQEPSASGGASTYEQY

size: NA
V: TRBV12-3/TRBV12-4
J: TRBJ1-2
CDR3: ASSLRDRVGT

size: NA
V: TRBV7-2
J: TRBJ1-5
CDR3: ASSWRAGSDQPQH

size: NA
V: TRBV7-3
J: TRBJ1-1
CDR3: ASSPGQNTEAF

size: NA
V: TRBV5-3
J: TRBJ1-5
CDR3: ARSKSRGSNQPQH

size: NA
V: TRBV28
J: TRBJ2-4
CDR3: ASSLLSYGGKNIQY

size: once
V: TRBV5-1
J: TRBJ1-3
CDR3: ASSLGNRGSGNTIY

size: NA
V: TRBV3-1/TRBV3-2
J: TRBJ2-3
CDR3: ASSHGTDTQY

size: once
V: TRBV5-1
J: TRBJ2-3
CDR3: ASSLAIAGPDTQY

size: NA
V: TRBV5-1
J: TRBJ1-1
CDR3: ASSSSRGDTEAF

size: few
V: TRBV28
J: TRBJ1-5
CDR3: ASSPSWGSMDVPQH

size: NA
V: TRBV19
J: TRBJ1-2
CDR3: ASSISSGGYGYT

size: NA
V: TRBV5-4
J: TRBJ2-5
CDR3: ASSLGGLAGTQETQY

size: NA
V: TRBV14
J: TRBJ2-2
CDR3: ASSQDPSFPGELF

size: once
V: TRBV18
J: TRBJ1-3
CDR3: ASSPGESSGNTIY

size: NA
V: TRBV25-1
J: TRBJ2-3
CDR3: ASSESRFPDTQY

size: NA
V: TRBV28
J: TRBJ1-3
CDR3: ASSFSRQGGNTIY

size: NA
V: TRBV6-5
J: TRBJ2-7
CDR3: ASSYSLTEGGYEQY

size: NA
V: TRBV24-1
J: TRBJ2-1
CDR3: ATSERGYNEQF

size: NA
V: TRBV5-1
J: TRBJ1-5
CDR3: ASSLSVEDNQPQH

size: NA
V: TRBV3-1/TRBV3-2
J: TRBJ2-1
CDR3: ASTLRDEQF

size: NA
V: TRBV2
J: TRBJ1-2
CDR3: ASSEVSQGARGYT

size: NA
V: TRBV7-2
J: TRBJ2-5
CDR3: ASSLGVAGGQETQY

size: NA
V: TRBV6-6
J: TRBJ2-1
CDR3: ASLGLAGGYYNEQF

size: once
V: TRBV7-9
J: TRBJ1-6
CDR3: ASSPDRVAYNSPLH

size: NA
V: TRBV5-1
J: TRBJ1-2
CDR3: ASSPEGAVAGYT

size: NA
V: TRBV6-2/TRBV6-3
J: TRBJ2-2
CDR3: ASSYSRANTGELF

size: NA
V: TRBV7-2
J: TRBJ2-1
CDR3: ASSSLQGRNEQF

size: NA
V: TRBV19
J: TRBJ2-3
CDR3: ASSFRTDTQY

size: NA
V: TRBV15
J: TRBJ1-1
CDR3: ATSPHDLRSTEAF

size: once
V: TRBV7-9
J: TRBJ2-7
CDR3: ASSDTGTHEQY

size: NA
V: TRBV6-5
J: TRBJ2-7
CDR3: ASSSPSGGGAEQY

size: NA
V: TRBV10-3
J: TRBJ1-1
CDR3: AISEEGDGEAF

size: NA
V: TRBV27
J: TRBJ2-6
CDR3: ASSRGSGAGANVLT

size: NA
V: TRBV12-3/TRBV12-4
J: TRBJ2-7
CDR3: ASRGTGGYEQY

size: NA
V: TRBV28
J: TRBJ1-2
CDR3: ASSQAGSGYGYT

size: NA
V: TRBV19
J: TRBJ2-7
CDR3: ASSIVWGQYEQY

size: NA
V: TRBV5-1
J: TRBJ2-1
CDR3: ASSLGGQANEQF

size: NA
V: TRBV5-4
J: TRBJ1-4
CDR3: ASSRSGGLGEKLF

size: once
V: TRBV9
J: TRBJ2-2
CDR3: ASSVEAVNTGELF

size: NA
V: TRBV6-6
J: TRBJ2-3
CDR3: ASSYLAGGRTDTQY

size: NA
V: TRBV6-2/TRBV6-3
J: TRBJ1-6
CDR3: ASSYAPGGLNSPLH

size: few
V: TRBV19
J: TRBJ1-5
CDR3: ASSKGGRSDSNQPQH

size: few
V: TRBV7-2
J: TRBJ1-5
CDR3: ASSLRGQPQH

size: NA
V: TRBV5-1
J: TRBJ2-7
CDR3: ASSSRTGAYEQY

size: NA
V: TRBV7-8
J: TRBJ1-2
CDR3: ASSRHINYGYT

size: NA
V: TRBV21-1
J: TRBJ1-1
CDR3: ASSYASGGNTEAF

size: NA
V: TRBV6-4
J: TRBJ1-1
CDR3: ASSQREGSTEAF

size: NA
V: TRBV28
J: TRBJ2-7
CDR3: ASSTTLYEQY

size: once
V: TRBV28
J: TRBJ2-2
CDR3: ASKRDRGLGELF